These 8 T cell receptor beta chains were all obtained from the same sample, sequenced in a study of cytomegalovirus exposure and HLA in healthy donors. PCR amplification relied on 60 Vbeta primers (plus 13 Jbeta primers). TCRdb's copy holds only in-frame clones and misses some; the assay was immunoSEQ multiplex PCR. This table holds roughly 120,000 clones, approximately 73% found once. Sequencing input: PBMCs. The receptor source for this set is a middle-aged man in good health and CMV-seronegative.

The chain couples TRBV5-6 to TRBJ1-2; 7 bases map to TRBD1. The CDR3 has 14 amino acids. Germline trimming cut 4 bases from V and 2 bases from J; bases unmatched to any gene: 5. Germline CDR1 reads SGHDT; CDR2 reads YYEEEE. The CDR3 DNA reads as TGTGCCAGCAGCAGCCGGGACAGAAACTATGGCTACACCTTC. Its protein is CASSSRDRNYGYTF.

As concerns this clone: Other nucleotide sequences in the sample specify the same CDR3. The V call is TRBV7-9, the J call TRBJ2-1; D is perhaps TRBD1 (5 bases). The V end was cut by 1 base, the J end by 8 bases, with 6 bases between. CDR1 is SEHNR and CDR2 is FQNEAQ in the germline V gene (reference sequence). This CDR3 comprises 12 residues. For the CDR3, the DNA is TGTGCCAGCAGCTTAGGGGGCGATGAGCAGTTCTTC. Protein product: CASSLGGDEQFF.

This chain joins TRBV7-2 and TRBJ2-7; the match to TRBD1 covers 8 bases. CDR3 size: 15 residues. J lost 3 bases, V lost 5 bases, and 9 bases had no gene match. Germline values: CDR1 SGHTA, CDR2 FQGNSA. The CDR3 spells CASSVGPGQDYEQYF. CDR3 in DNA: TGTGCCAGCAGCGTAGGACCGGGACAGGACTACGAGCAGTACTTC.

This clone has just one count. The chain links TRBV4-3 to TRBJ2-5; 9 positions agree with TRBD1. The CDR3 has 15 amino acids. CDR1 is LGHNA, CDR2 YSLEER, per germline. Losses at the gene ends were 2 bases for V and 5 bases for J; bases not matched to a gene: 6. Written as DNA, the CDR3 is TGCGCCAGCAGCCAAACAGGGGGCTCTACGGAGACCCAGTACTTC. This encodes CASSQTGGSTETQYF.

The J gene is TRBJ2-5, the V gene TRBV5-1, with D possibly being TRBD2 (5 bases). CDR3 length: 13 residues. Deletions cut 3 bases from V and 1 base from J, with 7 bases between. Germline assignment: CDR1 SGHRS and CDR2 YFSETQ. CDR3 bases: TGCGCCAGCAGCTCGGGATTCCAAGAGACCCAGTACTTC. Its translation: CASSSGFQETQYF.

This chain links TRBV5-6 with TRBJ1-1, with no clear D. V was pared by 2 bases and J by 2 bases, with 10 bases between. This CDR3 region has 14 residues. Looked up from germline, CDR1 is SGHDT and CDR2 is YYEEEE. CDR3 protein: CASSLYGENTEAFF. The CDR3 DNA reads TGTGCCAGCAGCTTATACGGGGAAAACACTGAAGCTTTCTTT.

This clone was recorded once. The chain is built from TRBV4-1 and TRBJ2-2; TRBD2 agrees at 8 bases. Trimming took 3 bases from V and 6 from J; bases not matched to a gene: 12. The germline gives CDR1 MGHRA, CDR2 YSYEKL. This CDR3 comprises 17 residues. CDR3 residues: CASSQMTGGALPGELFF. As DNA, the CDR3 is TGCGCCAGCAGCCAGATGACGGGGGGGGCCCTGCCCGGGGAGCTGTTTTTT.

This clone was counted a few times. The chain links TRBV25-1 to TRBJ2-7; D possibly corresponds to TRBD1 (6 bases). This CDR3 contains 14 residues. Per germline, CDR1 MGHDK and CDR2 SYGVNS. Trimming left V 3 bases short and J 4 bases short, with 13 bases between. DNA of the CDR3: TGTGCCAGCAGTGATCATGGGCAGGGGTACGAGCAGTACTTC. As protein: CASSDHGQGYEQYF.